The 14 T cell receptor beta chains in this list originate from one sample, sequenced in a study of OX40 agonist ivuxolimab in advanced cancers. The data were produced by immunoSEQ multiplex PCR, yet TCRdb's version contains in-frame clones alone and is incomplete. The data hold 90,000 to 150,000 clones, with roughly nine tenths observed a single time. The sequenced sample was CD4+ or CD8+ T cells sorted from blood, obtained in a trial of the OX40 agonist ivuxolimab. Receptors were obtained from an adult with an advanced solid tumor such as melanoma, head and neck, liver or kidney cancer.

This sequence joins TRBV18 and TRBJ1-2; TRBD1 aligns across 12 bases. CDR1 is KGHSH, CDR2 LQKENI, per germline. The CDR3 is made up of 18 amino acids. Germline trimming cut 3 bases from V and 8 bases from J; bases unmatched to any gene: 16. The CDR3 sequence is CASSPPTGTGGQERGYTF. In DNA, the CDR3 is TGTGCCAGCTCACCTCCAACCGGGACAGGGGGCCAGGAACGAGGCTACACCTTC. Full variable domain (rest looked up from reference TRBV18 and TRBJ1-2): NAGVMQNPRHLVRRRGQEARLRCSPMKGHSHVYWYRQLPEEGLKFMVYLQKENIIDESGMPKERFSAEFPKEGPSILRIQQVVRGDSAAYFCASSPPTGTGGQERGYTFGSGTRLTVV.

The sample holds one count of this clone. V gene TRBV28 combines with J gene TRBJ2-5; tentatively, D is TRBD2 (5 bases). CDR1 is MDHEN and CDR2 is SYDVKM in the germline V gene. Trimming stripped 3 bases from V and 7 bases from J, with 9 bases between. The CDR3 covers 12 residues. DNA of the CDR3: TGTGCCAGCAGTTTGAACGAGGGGACCCAGTACTTC. Translated: CASSLNEGTQYF.

The chain has TRBV5-4 and TRBJ2-2; D gene unclear. This CDR3 contains 15 residues. V lost 0 bases and J lost 1, with 7 bases in between. CDR1 is SGHNT, CDR2 YYREEE, per germline (reference sequence). CDR3 sequence: CASSLGLGNTGELFF. The DNA of the CDR3 is TGTGCCAGCAGCTTGGGGCTAGGGAACACCGGGGAGCTGTTTTTT.

This rearrangement joins TRBV18 to TRBJ2-1, with a possible D match to TRBD2 (5 bases). V was shortened by 0 bases and J by 3 bases, with 12 bases between the two germline ends. CDR1 is KGHSH and CDR2 is LQKENI in the germline V gene. The CDR3 spans 16 residues. The CDR3 here is CASSPPNGDIYNEQFF. The CDR3 region has the DNA TGTGCCAGCTCACCACCGAACGGGGATATCTACAATGAGCAGTTCTTC.

The chain carries TRBV5-6 and TRBJ1-1; D remains ambiguous. Germline CDR1 SGHDT, CDR2 YYEEEE. The CDR3 consists of 12 residues. V was pared by 0 bases and J by 12 bases, with 12 bases between. The CDR3 protein is CASSLARAMSFF. In DNA form, the CDR3 reads TGTGCCAGCAGCTTGGCTCGAGCGATGTCTTTCTTT. The variable domain in full, with the rest retrieved from reference TRBV5-6 and TRBJ1-1, is DAGVTQSPTHLIKTRGQQVTLRCSPKSGHDTVSWYQQALGQGPQFIFQYYEEEERQRGNFPDRFSGHQFPNYSSELNVNALLLGDSALYLCASSLARAMSFFGQGTRLTVV.

This chain uses TRBV18 with TRBJ1-1; 7 nucleotides agree with TRBD1. The CDR3 spans 15 residues. Germline CDR1 reads KGHSH; CDR2 reads LQKENI. V shed 2 bases and J 4 bases; nucleotides not matched to a gene: 7. CDR3 nucleotide sequence: TGTGCCAGCTCACCAAAGACAGGGTCGAGCACTGAAGCTTTCTTT. Translation gives CASSPKTGSSTEAFF.

The genes are TRBV10-2 and TRBJ2-7; 10 bases match TRBD2. The J segment lost 2 bases and the V segment lost 7 bases, leaving 17 bases of the junction unmatched. CDR1 is WSHSY and CDR2 is SAAADI in the germline V gene. This CDR3 comprises 18 residues. CDR3 loop: CASKTRGSGGPFTYEQYF. CDR3 DNA sequence: TGCGCCAGCAAAACCCGAGGTAGCGGGGGGCCTTTCACCTACGAGCAGTACTTC.

This clone was seen a few times. The rearrangement uses TRBV9 and TRBJ2-2, with a weak D call TRBD1 (6 bases). In germline, CDR1 is SGDLS, CDR2 YYNGEE. The CDR3 consists of 15 residues. Trimming left V 4 bases short and J 4 bases short, with 14 bases between. CDR3 nucleotides: TGTGCCAGCAGCCTCGGACAGAGCAGCACCGGGGAGCTGTTTTTT. It codes for CASSLGQSSTGELFF.

J is TRBJ2-1 and V is TRBV7-2, with D perhaps TRBD1 or TRBD2 (5 bases each). V lost 2 bases and J lost 12, with 20 bases in between. The CDR3 totals 15 residues. The germline CDR1 and CDR2 sequences are SGHTA and FQGNSA. The CDR3 DNA sequence: TGTGCCAGCAGCTTATTGGGGGTGGGCTTGTTGGGGCAGTTCTTC. It specifies CASSLLGVGLLGQFF. Together with reference TRBV7-2 and TRBJ2-1, the CDR3 gives the full variable domain: GAGVSQSPSNKVTEKGKDVELRCDPISGHTALYWYRQSLGQGLEFLIYFQGNSAPDKSGLPSDRFSAERTGGSVSTLTIQRTQQEDSAVYLCASSLLGVGLLGQFFGPGTRLTVL.

The chain has TRBV18 and TRBJ2-3, with 10 bases aligning to TRBD2. There are 19 residues in the CDR3. V lost 7 bases, J lost 0 bases, and 16 bases stayed unmatched. From germline, CDR1 is KGHSH and CDR2 LQKENI. The CDR3 DNA is TGTGCCAGCTTTACGGCCCCTAGCGGGGGCCTTTATAGCACAGATACGCAGTATTTT. Protein sequence: CASFTAPSGGLYSTDTQYF.

The chain recombines TRBV19 with TRBJ1-1, with 8 bases lining up with TRBD1. J gave up 4 bases and V 3 bases, and 4 bases lay outside the gene matches. Germline-derived CDR1 and CDR2 are LNHDA and SQIVND (reference sequence). This CDR3 spans 14 amino acids. CDR3 nucleotides: TGTGCCAGTAGTATGGACAGGGTGAGCACTGAAGCTTTCTTT. It yields the protein CASSMDRVSTEAFF.

This chain uses TRBV5-4 with TRBJ1-3; tentative D call: TRBD1 (6 bases). Germline V CDR1 and CDR2: SGHNT, YYREEE (reference sequence). The germline V and J ends were trimmed by 4 bases and 4 bases, with 12 bases remaining between them. This CDR3 contains 14 residues. CDR3 residues: CASSLQGSGNTIYF. The CDR3 DNA reads as TGTGCCAGCAGCCTACAGGGCTCCGGAAACACCATATATTTT.

The rearrangement joins TRBV2 to TRBJ2-3; 8 nucleotides align to TRBD2. From germline, CDR1 is SNHLY and CDR2 FYNNEI. This CDR3 is built from 15 residues. V lost 3 bases, J lost 5 bases, and 7 bases stayed unmatched. CDR3 nucleotides: TGTGCCAGCAGTGAGGAAGCGGGGGCTCGAGATACGCAGTATTTT. Residues: CASSEEAGARDTQYF.

This chain uses TRBV11-3 with TRBJ2-1, with TRBD1 matching 8 bases. The V and J ends lost 5 bases and 7 bases, in that order; junction bases with no gene match: 4. In germline, CDR1 is SGHNT, CDR2 YENEEA. This CDR3 has 13 residues. The CDR3 DNA reads TGTGCCAGCAGCACCCGGACAGGGAATGAGCAGTTCTTC. Residues: CASSTRTGNEQFF.